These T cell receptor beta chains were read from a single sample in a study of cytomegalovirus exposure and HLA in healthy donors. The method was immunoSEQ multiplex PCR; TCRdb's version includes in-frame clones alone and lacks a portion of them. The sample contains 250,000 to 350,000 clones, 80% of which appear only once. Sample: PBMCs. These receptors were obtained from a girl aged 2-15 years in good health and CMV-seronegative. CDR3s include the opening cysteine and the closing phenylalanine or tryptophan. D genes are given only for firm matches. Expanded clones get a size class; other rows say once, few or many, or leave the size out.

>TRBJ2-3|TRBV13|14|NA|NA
CASNLAGSTDTQYF
TGTGCCAGCAACCTAGCTGGGAGCACAGATACGCAGTATTTT
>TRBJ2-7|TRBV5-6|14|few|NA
CASSFEPGSYEQYF
TGTGCCAGCAGCTTCGAGCCGGGTTCCTACGAGCAGTACTTC
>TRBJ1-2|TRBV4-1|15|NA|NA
CASSQSEGAFAGYTF
TGCGCCAGCAGCCAATCGGAGGGCGCGTTCGCTGGCTACACCTTC
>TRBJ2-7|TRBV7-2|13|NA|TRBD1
CASSLNQGDEQYF
TGTGCCAGCAGCTTAAACCAGGGGGACGAGCAGTACTTC
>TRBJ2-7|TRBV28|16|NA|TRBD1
CASSTTGTGNGNEQYF
TGTGCCAGCAGTACAACCGGGACAGGGAATGGGAACGAGCAGTACTTC
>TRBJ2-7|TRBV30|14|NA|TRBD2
CAWTRGTGSYEQYF
TGTGCCTGGACGCGGGGGACGGGCTCCTACGAGCAGTACTTC
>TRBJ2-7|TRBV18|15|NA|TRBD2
CASSPGLAVTYEQYF
TGTGCCAGCTCACCGGGACTAGCGGTTACCTACGAGCAGTACTTC
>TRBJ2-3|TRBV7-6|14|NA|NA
CASSFRTLGDTQYF
TGTGCCAGCAGCTTTAGGACACTCGGAGATACGCAGTATTTT
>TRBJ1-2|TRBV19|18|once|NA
CASSIVGGTSGGAGGYTF
TGTGCCAGTAGTATAGTAGGCGGCACGTCGGGGGGTGCCGGTGGCTACACCTTC
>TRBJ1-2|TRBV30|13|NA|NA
CAWSVRANYGYTF
TGTGCCTGGAGTGTCAGGGCCAACTATGGCTACACCTTC
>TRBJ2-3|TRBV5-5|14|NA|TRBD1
CASSRTGGTDTQYF
TGTGCCAGCAGCCGGACAGGGGGGACAGATACGCAGTATTTT
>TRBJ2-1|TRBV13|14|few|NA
CASSLKRAYNEQFF
TGTGCCAGCAGCTTAAAGCGGGCGTACAATGAGCAGTTCTTC
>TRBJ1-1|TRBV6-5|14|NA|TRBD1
CASSYGQGDTEAFF
TGTGCCAGCAGTTACGGACAGGGAGACACTGAAGCTTTCTTT